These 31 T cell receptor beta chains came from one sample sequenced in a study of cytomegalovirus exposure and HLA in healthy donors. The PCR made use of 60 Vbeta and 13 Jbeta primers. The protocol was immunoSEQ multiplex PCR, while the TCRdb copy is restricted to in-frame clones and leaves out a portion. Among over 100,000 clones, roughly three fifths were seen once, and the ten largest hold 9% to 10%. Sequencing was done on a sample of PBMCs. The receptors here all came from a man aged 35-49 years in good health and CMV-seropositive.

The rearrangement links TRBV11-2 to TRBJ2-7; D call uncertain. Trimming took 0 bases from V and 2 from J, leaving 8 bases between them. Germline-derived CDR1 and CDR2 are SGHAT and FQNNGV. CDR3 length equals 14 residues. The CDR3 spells CASSLEVEAYEQYF. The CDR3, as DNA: TGTGCCAGCAGCTTAGAGGTTGAGGCCTACGAGCAGTACTTC. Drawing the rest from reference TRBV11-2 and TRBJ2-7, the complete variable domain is EAGVAQSPRYKIIEKRQSVAFWCNPISGHATLYWYQQILGQGPKLLIQFQNNGVVDDSQLPKDRFSAERLKGVDSTLKIQPAKLEDSAVYLCASSLEVEAYEQYFGPGTRLTVT.

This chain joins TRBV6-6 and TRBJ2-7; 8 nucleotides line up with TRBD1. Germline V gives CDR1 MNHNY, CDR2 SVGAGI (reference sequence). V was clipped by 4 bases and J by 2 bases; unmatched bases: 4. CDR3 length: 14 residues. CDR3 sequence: CASSSRTGPYEQYF. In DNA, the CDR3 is TGTGCCAGCAGTTCCCGGACAGGGCCCTACGAGCAGTACTTC.

CDR3 nucleotide sequence: TGTGCCAGCAGCGTAGGTGGGGCGGGGGGACTGGTTGAGCAGTACTTC. This encodes CASSVGGAGGLVEQYF. V usage is TRBV9 and J usage is TRBJ2-7; TRBD2 agrees at 8 bases. Germline CDR1 is SGDLS and CDR2 is YYNGEE. The V gene end was trimmed by 0 bases and the J gene end by 7 bases; junction bases not matched to a gene: 12. The CDR3 extends over 16 amino acids.

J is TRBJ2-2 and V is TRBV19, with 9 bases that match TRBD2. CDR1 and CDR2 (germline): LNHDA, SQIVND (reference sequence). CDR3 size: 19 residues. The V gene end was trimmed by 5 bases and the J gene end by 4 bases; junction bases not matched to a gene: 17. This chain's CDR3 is CASSFGYSGGPSGTGELFF. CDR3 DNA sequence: TGTGCCAGTAGTTTTGGTTATAGCGGGGGACCTTCCGGCACCGGGGAGCTGTTTTTT.

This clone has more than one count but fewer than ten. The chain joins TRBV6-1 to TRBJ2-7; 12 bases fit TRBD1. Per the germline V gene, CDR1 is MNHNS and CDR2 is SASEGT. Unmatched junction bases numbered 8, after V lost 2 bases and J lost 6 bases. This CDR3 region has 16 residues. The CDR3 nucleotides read TGTGCCAGCAGTGAATTTGGCGGGACAGGGGGCTTCGAGCAGTACTTC. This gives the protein CASSEFGGTGGFEQYF.

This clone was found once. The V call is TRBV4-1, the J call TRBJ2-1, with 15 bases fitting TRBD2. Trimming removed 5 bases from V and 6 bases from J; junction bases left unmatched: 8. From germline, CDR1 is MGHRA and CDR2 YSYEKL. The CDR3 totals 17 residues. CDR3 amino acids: CASSTPGTSGGSNEQFF. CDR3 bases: TGCGCCAGCAGCACACCCGGGACTAGCGGGGGGTCCAATGAGCAGTTCTTC.

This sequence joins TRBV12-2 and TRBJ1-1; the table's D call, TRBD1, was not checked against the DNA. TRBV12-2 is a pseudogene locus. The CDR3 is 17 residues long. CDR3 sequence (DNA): TGTGCAAGTCGCTTAGAGTGCGCGGCCAGGGGTTGGGCTGAAGCTTTCTTT. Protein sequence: CASRLECAARGWAEAFF.

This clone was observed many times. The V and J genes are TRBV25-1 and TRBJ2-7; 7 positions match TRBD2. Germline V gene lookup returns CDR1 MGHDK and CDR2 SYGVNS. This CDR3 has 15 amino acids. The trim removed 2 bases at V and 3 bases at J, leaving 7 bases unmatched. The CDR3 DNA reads TGTGCCAGCAGTGAACAGTCGGGGAGGGTCTACGAGCAGTACTTC. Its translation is CASSEQSGRVYEQYF.

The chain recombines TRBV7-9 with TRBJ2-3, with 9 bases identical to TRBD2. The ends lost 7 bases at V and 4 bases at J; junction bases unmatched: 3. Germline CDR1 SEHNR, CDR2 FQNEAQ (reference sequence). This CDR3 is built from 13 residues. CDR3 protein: CASMVAGADTQYF. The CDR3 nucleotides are TGTGCCAGCATGGTAGCGGGAGCAGATACGCAGTATTTT.

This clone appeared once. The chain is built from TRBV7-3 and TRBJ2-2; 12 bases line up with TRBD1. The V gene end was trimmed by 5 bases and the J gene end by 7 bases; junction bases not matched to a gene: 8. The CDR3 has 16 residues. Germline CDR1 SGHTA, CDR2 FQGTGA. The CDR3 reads CASSDPGQGAVGELFF. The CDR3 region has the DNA TGTGCCAGCAGCGACCCGGGACAGGGGGCTGTCGGGGAGCTGTTTTTT.

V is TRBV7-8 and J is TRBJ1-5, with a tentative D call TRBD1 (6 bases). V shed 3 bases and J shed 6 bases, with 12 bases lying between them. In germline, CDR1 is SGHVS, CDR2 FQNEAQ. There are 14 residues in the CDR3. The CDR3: CASSLVDRSQPQHF. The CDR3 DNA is TGTGCCAGCAGCTTGGTGGACAGAAGTCAGCCCCAGCATTTT.

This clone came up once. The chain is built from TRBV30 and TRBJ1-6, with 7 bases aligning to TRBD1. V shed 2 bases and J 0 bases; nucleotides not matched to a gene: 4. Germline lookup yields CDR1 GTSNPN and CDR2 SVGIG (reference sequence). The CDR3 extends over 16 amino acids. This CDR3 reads CAWSPGQSSYNSPLHF. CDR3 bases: TGTGCCTGGAGTCCGGGACAGAGCTCCTATAATTCACCCCTCCACTTT.

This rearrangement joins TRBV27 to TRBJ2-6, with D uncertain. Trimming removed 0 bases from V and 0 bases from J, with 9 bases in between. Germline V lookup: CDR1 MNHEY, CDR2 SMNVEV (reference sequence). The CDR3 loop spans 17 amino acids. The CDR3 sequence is CASSLSPRGSGANVLTF. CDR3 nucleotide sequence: TGTGCCAGCAGTTTATCCCCCCGAGGCTCTGGGGCCAACGTCCTGACTTTC.

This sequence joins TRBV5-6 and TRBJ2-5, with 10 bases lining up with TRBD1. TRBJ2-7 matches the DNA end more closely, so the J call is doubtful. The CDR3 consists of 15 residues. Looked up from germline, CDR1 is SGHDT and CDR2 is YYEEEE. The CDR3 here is CASSPYGTGAYEQYF. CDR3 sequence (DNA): TGTGCCAGCAGCCCATACGGGACAGGGGCCTACGAGCAGTACTTC.

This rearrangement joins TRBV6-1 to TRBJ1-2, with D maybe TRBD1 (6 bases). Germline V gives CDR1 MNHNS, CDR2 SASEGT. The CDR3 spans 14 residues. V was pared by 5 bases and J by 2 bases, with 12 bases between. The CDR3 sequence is CASSPPGHNYGYTF. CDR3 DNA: TGTGCCAGCAGTCCCCCGGGACACAACTATGGCTACACCTTC.

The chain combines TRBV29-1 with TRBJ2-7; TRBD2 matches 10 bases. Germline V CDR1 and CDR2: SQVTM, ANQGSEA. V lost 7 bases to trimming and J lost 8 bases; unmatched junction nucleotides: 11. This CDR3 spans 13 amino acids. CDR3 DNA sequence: TGCAGCGCCACTAGCGGGAACCGCGCACAGCAGTACTTC. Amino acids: CSATSGNRAQQYF.

The CDR3: CASSLKARVVETQYF. CDR3 DNA: TGTGCCAGCAGCTTGAAGGCCAGGGTAGTGGAGACCCAGTACTTC. The chain joins TRBV5-8 to TRBJ2-5; the D gene is possibly TRBD1 (5 bases). Germline CDR1 and CDR2: SGHTS and YDEGEE. Trimming took off 1 base at V and 5 bases at J, with 15 bases between the two ends. The CDR3 runs to 15 residues.

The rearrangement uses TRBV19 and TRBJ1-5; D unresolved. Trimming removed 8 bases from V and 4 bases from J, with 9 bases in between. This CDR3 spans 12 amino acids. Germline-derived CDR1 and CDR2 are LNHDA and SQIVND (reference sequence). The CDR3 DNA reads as TGTGCCAGTCAGCCGGGGAATCAGCCCCAGCATTTT. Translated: CASQPGNQPQHF.

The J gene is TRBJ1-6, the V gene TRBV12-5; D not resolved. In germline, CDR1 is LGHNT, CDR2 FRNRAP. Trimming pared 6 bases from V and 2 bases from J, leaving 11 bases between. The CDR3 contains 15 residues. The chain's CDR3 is CASGPPATYNSPLHF. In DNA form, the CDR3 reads TGTGCTAGTGGCCCTCCTGCGACCTATAATTCACCCCTCCACTTT.

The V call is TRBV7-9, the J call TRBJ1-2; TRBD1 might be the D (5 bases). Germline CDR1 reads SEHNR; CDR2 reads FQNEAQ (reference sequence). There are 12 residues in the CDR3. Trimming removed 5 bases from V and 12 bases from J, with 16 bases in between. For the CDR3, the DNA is TGTGCCAGCAGCCCAGACGAACAGGCTGACACCTTC. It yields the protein CASSPDEQADTF.

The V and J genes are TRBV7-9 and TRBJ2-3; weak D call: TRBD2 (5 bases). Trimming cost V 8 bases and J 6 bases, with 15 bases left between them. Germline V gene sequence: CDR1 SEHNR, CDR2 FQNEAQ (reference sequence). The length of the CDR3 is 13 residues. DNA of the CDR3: TGTGCCAGCCGGGGAAGTGCGTTGGATACGCAGTATTTT. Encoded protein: CASRGSALDTQYF.

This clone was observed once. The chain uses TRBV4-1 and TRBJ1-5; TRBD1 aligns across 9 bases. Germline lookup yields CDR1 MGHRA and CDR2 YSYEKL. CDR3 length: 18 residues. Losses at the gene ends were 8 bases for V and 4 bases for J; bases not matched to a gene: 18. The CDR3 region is CASRSQNRGQGRNQPQHF. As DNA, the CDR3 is TGCGCCAGCCGCTCCCAAAACAGGGGGCAAGGAAGGAATCAGCCCCAGCATTTT.

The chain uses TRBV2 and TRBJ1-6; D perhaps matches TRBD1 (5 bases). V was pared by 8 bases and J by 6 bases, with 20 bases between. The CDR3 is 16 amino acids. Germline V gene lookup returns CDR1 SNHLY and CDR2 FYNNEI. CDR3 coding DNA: TGTGCCAGCCAACGCGTGGGGGGGGGAATTAATTCACCCCTCCACTTT. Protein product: CASQRVGGGINSPLHF.

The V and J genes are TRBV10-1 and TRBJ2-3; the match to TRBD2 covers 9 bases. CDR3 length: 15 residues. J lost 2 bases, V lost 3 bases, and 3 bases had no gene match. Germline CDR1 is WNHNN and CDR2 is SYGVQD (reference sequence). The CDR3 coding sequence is TGCGCCAGCAGTGATAGCGGGGGAGCCACAGATACGCAGTATTTT. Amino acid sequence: CASSDSGGATDTQYF.

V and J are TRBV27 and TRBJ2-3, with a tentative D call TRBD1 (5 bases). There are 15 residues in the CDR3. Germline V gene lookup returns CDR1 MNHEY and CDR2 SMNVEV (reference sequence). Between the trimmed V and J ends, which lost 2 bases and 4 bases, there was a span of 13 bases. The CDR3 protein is CASSLLWEGADTQYF. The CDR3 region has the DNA TGTGCCAGCAGTTTACTTTGGGAAGGGGCAGATACGCAGTATTTT.

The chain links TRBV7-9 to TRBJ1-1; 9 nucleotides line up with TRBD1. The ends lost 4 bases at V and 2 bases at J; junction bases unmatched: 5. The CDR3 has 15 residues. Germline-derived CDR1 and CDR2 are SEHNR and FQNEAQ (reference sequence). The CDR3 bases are TGTGCCAGCAGCTCTGACAGGGGGTATAACACTGAAGCTTTCTTT. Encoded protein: CASSSDRGYNTEAFF.

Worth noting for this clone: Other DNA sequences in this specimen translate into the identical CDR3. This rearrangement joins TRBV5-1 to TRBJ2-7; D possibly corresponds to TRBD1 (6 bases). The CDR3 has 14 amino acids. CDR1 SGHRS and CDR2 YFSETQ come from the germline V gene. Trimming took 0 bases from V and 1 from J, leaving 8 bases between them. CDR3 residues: CASSLGQGSYEQYF. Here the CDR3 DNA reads TGCGCCAGCAGCTTGGGTCAGGGGTCCTACGAGCAGTACTTC.

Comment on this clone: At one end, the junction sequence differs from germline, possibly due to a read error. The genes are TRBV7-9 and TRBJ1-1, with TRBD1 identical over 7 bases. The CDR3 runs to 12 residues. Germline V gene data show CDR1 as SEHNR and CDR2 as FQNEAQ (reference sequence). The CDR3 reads CSSSLGDSEAFF. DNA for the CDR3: TGTTCCAGCAGCTTAGGGGACAGTGAAGCTTTCTTT. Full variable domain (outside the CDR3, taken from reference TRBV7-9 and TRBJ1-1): DTGVSQNPRHKITKRGQNVTFRCDPISEHNRLYWYRQTLGQGPEFLTYFQNEAQLEKSRLLSDRFSAERPKGSFSTLEIQRTEQGDSAMYLCSSSLGDSEAFFGQGTRLTVV.

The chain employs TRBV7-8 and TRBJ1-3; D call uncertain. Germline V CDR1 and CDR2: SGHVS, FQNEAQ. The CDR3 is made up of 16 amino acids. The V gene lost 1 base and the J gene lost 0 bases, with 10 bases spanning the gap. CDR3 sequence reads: CASSLGARDSGNTIYF. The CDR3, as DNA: TGTGCCAGCAGCTTAGGGGCCCGGGACTCTGGAAACACCATATATTTT.

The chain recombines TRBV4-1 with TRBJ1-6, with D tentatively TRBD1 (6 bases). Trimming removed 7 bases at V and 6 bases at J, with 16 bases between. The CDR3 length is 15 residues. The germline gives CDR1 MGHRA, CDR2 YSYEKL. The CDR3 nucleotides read TGCGCCAGCAATTATCAAGGACAGCCTAATTCACCCCTCCACTTT. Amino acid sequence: CASNYQGQPNSPLHF.

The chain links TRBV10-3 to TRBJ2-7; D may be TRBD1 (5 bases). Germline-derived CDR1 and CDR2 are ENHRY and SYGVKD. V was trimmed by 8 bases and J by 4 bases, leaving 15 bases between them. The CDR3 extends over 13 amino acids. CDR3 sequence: CAIAVLQGYEQYF. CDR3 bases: TGTGCCATCGCCGTGCTTCAGGGTTACGAGCAGTACTTC.